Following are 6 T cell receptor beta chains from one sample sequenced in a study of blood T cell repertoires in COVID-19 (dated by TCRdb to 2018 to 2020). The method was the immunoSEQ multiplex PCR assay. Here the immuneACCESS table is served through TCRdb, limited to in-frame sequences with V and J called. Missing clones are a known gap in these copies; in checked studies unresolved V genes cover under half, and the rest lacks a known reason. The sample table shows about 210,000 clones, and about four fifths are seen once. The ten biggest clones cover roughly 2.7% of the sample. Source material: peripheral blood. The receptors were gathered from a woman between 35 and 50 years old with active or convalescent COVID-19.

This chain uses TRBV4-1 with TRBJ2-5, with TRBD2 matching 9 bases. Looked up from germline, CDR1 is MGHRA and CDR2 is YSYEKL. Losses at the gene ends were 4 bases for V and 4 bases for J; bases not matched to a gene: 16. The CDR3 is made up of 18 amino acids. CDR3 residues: CASSPEHLAGGRGETQYF. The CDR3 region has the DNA TGCGCCAGCAGCCCTGAGCATTTGGCGGGAGGGCGGGGAGAGACCCAGTACTTC.

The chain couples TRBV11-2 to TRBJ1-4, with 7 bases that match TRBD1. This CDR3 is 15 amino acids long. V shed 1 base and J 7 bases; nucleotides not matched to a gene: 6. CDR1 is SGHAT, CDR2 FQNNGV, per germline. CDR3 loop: CASSLVTGSFEKLFF. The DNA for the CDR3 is TGTGCCAGCAGCTTAGTGACAGGGAGTTTTGAAAAACTGTTTTTT.

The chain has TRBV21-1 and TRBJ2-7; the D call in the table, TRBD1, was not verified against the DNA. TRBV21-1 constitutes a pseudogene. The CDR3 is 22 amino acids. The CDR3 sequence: CASSKVRLLGPLPQNLSYEQYF. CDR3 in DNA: TGTGCCAGCAGCAAAGTACGGCTTTTGGGGCCGCTCCCGCAAAACCTCTCCTACGAGCAGTACTTC.

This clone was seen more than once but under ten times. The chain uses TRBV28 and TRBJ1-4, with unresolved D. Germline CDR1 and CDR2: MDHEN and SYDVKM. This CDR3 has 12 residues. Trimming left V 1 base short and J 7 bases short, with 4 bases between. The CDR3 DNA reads TGTGCCAGCAGTTTATACGGTGAAAAACTGTTTTTT. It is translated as CASSLYGEKLFF.

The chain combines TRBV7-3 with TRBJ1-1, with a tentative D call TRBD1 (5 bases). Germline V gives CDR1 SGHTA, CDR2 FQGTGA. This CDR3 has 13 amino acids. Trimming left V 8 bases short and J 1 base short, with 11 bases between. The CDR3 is CASAGTGNTEAFF. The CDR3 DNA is TGTGCCAGCGCCGGGACTGGGAACACTGAAGCTTTCTTT.

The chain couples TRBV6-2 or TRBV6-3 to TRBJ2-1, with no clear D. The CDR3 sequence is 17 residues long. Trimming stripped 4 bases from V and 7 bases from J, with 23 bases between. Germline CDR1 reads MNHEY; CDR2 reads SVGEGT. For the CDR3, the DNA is TGTGCCAGCAGTTCCCGAGCCCTGAGGAGTGGTGTGAATGAGCAGTTCTTC. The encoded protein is CASSSRALRSGVNEQFF.